Listed here is a single T cell receptor (beta chain). Its cognate antigen is unknown. RNA transcripts provided the source from which TCR beta CDR3 regions were amplified. The primer set for the first-round RT-PCR of the TCR CDR3 was HTBI. Each CDR3 protein is one row after TCRdb ran MiXCR on the multiplex PCR reads. The data contain some 600,000 distinct CDR3 sequences, roughly 14% of them seen just once; the ten biggest clones take up around 5.4%. The data were taken from a study of T cells in Graves' hyperthyroidism and ophthalmopathy. Whole-study findings and limits: In the analysis, a 13 V-J model separated ophthalmopathy from stable hyperthyroidism.

Not enrolled were patients with uncontrolled infection, other autoimmune disease, pregnancy or lactation. Drawn at first hyperthyroidism diagnosis, the blood sample preceded any ophthalmopathy symptoms. V lost 0 bases, J lost 2 bases, and 5 bases lay in between. This CDR3 is built from 13 residues. Germline lookup yields CDR1 LGHNA and CDR2 YNFKEQ. The sample comprised blood. This TCR was sampled from a woman aged 25-40 years with Graves' hyperthyroidism that later progressed to Graves' ophthalmopathy. J is TRBJ2-7 and V is TRBV4-2; D gene ambiguous. The CDR3 spells CASSQDKAYEQYF. CDR3 coding DNA: TGTGCCAGCAGCCAAGATAAAGCCTACGAGCAGTACTTC.